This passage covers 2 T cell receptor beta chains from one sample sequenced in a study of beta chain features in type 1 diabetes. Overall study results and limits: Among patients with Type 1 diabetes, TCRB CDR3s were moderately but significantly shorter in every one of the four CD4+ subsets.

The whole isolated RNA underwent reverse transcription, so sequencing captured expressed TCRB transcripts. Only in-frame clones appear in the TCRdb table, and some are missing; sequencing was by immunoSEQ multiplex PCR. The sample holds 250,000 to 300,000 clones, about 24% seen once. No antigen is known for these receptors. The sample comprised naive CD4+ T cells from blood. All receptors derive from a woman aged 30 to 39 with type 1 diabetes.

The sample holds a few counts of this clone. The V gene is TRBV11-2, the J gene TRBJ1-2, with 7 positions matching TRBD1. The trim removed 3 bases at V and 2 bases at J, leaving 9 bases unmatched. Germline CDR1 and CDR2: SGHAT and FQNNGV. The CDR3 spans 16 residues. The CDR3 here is CASSFGVGTANYGYTF. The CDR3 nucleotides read TGTGCCAGCAGCTTTGGAGTCGGGACAGCCAACTATGGCTACACCTTC.

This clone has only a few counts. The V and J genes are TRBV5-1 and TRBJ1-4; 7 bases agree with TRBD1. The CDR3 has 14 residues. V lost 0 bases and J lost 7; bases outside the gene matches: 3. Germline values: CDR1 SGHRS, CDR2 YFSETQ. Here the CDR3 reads CASSLEGQREKLFF. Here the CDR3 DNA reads TGCGCCAGCAGCTTGGAGGGACAGCGTGAAAAACTGTTTTTT.